These 17 T cell receptor beta chains were sequenced from one sample in a study of T cell responses to AZD1222 COVID-19 vaccine. Assay: immunoSEQ multiplex PCR; the TCRdb copy retains only in-frame clones and omits some. The table records about 270,000 clones, around 93% of them present only once. Sequenced here: peripheral blood, sampled 28 days after the second AZD1222 dose. These receptors originate from an adult who received the AZD1222 COVID-19 vaccine.

This clone showed up just a few times. V and J are TRBV25-1 and TRBJ1-1; tentatively, D is TRBD1 (6 bases). The V and J ends lost 3 bases and 4 bases respectively, with 12 bases between them. This CDR3 is 14 amino acids long. The germline V gene has CDR1 MGHDK and CDR2 SYGVNS. As DNA, the CDR3 is TGTGCCAGCAGTGACACAGACAGGTTCACTGAAGCTTTCTTT. This codes for CASSDTDRFTEAFF.

This chain uses TRBV29-1 with TRBJ2-3; D may match TRBD1 or TRBD2 (6 bases each). The ends were cut back, 7 bases at V and 2 bases at J, with 13 bases in the middle. CDR3 length: 13 residues. Germline-derived CDR1 and CDR2 are SQVTM and ANQGSEA. CDR3 bases: TGCAGCGGTGGAGGGGGTATCACAGATACGCAGTATTTT. Its protein is CSGGGGITDTQYF.

This sequence joins TRBV2 and TRBJ2-2; 10 nucleotides match TRBD2. The germline CDR1 and CDR2 sequences are SNHLY and FYNNEI. The CDR3 is 15 residues long. J lost 1 base, V lost 6 bases, and 2 bases had no gene match. In nucleotides, the CDR3 is TGTGCCAGCAGATTAGCGGGAGGGAACACCGGGGAGCTGTTTTTT. Amino acid sequence: CASRLAGGNTGELFF.

The chain carries TRBV3-1 (or the pseudogene TRBV3-2) and TRBJ2-1; D call uncertain. This CDR3 comprises 15 residues. Germline lookup yields CDR1 LGHDT and CDR2 YNNKEL (reference sequence). V was shortened by 4 bases and J by 1 base, with 11 bases between the two germline ends. The CDR3 spells CASSPGRVSYNEQFF. The CDR3 nucleotides are TGTGCCAGCAGCCCGGGCCGGGTGTCCTACAATGAGCAGTTCTTC.

The chain has TRBV9 and TRBJ1-2; D is possibly TRBD1 (5 bases). Germline V lookup: CDR1 SGDLS, CDR2 YYNGEE. The V gene lost 4 bases and the J gene lost 6 bases, with 13 bases spanning the gap. This CDR3 has 13 residues. Here the CDR3 reads CASSPWGTDGYTF. CDR3 DNA sequence: TGTGCCAGCAGCCCGTGGGGGACGGATGGCTACACCTTC.

The V and J genes are TRBV28 and TRBJ1-2; possible D gene TRBD1, 5 bases. Between the trimmed V and J ends, which lost 4 bases and 4 bases, there was a span of 22 bases. From germline, CDR1 is MDHEN and CDR2 SYDVKM. The CDR3 spans 17 residues. CDR3 coding DNA: TGTGCCAGCAGTTCCACCGGGGCCTTAAAGTACGGCTATGGCTACACCTTC. Its translation is CASSSTGALKYGYGYTF.

The chain carries TRBV4-3 and TRBJ2-7, with TRBD2 matching over 10 bases. The V gene end was trimmed by 4 bases and the J gene end by 2 bases; junction bases not matched to a gene: 14. Germline-derived CDR1 and CDR2 are LGHNA and YSLEER. The CDR3 is 18 residues long. The CDR3 DNA follows: TGCGCCAGCAGCCGATCCCCCCCGACTAGCGGGTTAACCTACGAGCAGTACTTC. This translates into CASSRSPPTSGLTYEQYF.

The CDR3 DNA reads as TGCGCCAGCAGCCAAGCACAGAGGACCAACGAGCAGTACTTC. Its translation is CASSQAQRTNEQYF. The V and J genes are TRBV4-1 and TRBJ2-7; D gene unclear. V lost 1 base to trimming and J lost 5 bases, with 12 bases between them. The V gene's germline CDR1 is MGHRA and CDR2 YSYEKL. This CDR3 contains 14 residues.

The chain joins TRBV7-2 to TRBJ2-3, with D perhaps TRBD2 (6 bases). Germline V gene sequence: CDR1 SGHTA, CDR2 FQGNSA. Trimming stripped 5 bases from V and 10 bases from J, with 10 bases between. The CDR3 runs 11 residues. CDR3 sequence (DNA): TGTGCCAGCAGCCCCGGGAGATCGCAGTATTTT. Protein sequence: CASSPGRSQYF.

This chain links TRBV28 with TRBJ2-7, with D possibly matching TRBD2 (5 bases). The V gene lost 2 bases and the J gene lost 3 bases, with 20 bases spanning the gap. Per the germline V gene, CDR1 is MDHEN and CDR2 is SYDVKM. This CDR3 region has 17 residues. This CDR3 reads CASSLRSALAKIYEQYF. CDR3 in DNA: TGTGCCAGCAGTTTAAGGTCAGCCTTAGCGAAGATCTACGAGCAGTACTTC. Drawing the rest from reference TRBV28 and TRBJ2-7, the complete variable domain is DVKVTQSSRYLVKRTGEKVFLECVQDMDHENMFWYRQDPGLGLRLIYFSYDVKMKEKGDIPEGYSVSREKKERFSLILESASTNQTSMYLCASSLRSALAKIYEQYFGPGTRLTVT.

The J gene is TRBJ2-3, the V gene TRBV30, with D maybe TRBD1 (5 bases). The CDR3 has 13 amino acids. Germline CDR1 and CDR2: GTSNPN and SVGIG (reference sequence). V gave up 3 bases and J gave up 3 bases, with 10 bases separating them. The CDR3 DNA sequence: TGTGCCTGGAGATTTCAGGGTACAGATACGCAGTATTTT. Its translation is CAWRFQGTDTQYF.

The chain joins TRBV7-2 to TRBJ2-7; TRBD2 agrees at 7 bases. The CDR3 runs 15 residues. Looked up from germline, CDR1 is SGHTA and CDR2 is FQGNSA. With 5 bases clipped from V and 7 bases from J, the junction kept 14 bases outside the gene matches. The CDR3 DNA follows: TGTGCCAGCAGCCCCCCAGGAGGGAGGGCCGGGGAGCAGTACTTC. Translated: CASSPPGGRAGEQYF. The full variable domain, its missing parts supplied by reference TRBV7-2 and TRBJ2-7, is GAGVSQSPSNKVTEKGKDVELRCDPISGHTALYWYRQSLGQGLEFLIYFQGNSAPDKSGLPSDRFSAERTGGSVSTLTIQRTQQEDSAVYLCASSPPGGRAGEQYFGPGTRLTVT.

This rearrangement joins TRBV19 to TRBJ1-4; D possibly corresponds to TRBD1 (6 bases). This CDR3 spans 13 amino acids. Looked up from germline, CDR1 is LNHDA and CDR2 is SQIVND (reference sequence). Trimming took 3 bases from V and 8 from J, leaving 10 bases between them. As DNA, the CDR3 is TGTGCCAGTAGTATTGGCAGGGGCGAAAAACTGTTTTTT. Translating it yields CASSIGRGEKLFF.

V is TRBV19 and J is TRBJ1-6; the D is unclear. Trimming cost V 3 bases and J 3 bases, with 12 bases left between them. This CDR3 region has 16 residues. In germline, CDR1 is LNHDA, CDR2 SQIVND (reference sequence). In DNA, the CDR3 is TGTGCCAGTAGTATCAGTGGGCCTTACTATAATTCACCCCTCCACTTT. It codes for CASSISGPYYNSPLHF.

V usage is TRBV28 and J usage is TRBJ1-5; 10 bases are a match to TRBD1. This CDR3 has 15 residues. The V segment lost 5 bases and the J segment 4 bases; nucleotides outside the gene matches: 5. The germline V gene has CDR1 MDHEN and CDR2 SYDVKM. The CDR3 DNA reads TGTGCCAGCAGTATTCGGACAGGGGGAAATCAGCCCCAGCATTTT. Residues: CASSIRTGGNQPQHF.

V usage is TRBV9 and J usage is TRBJ2-2, with D possibly called TRBD1 or TRBD2 (5 bases each). CDR3 size: 14 residues. Per germline, CDR1 SGDLS and CDR2 YYNGEE. V was trimmed by 6 bases and J by 6 bases, leaving 15 bases between them. CDR3 DNA sequence: TGTGCCAGCAACGGGGTTACAGGCCCCGGGGAGCTGTTTTTT. Encoded protein: CASNGVTGPGELFF.

V and J are TRBV4-1 and TRBJ2-5; either TRBD1 or TRBD2 may fit D (5 bases each). The CDR3 spans 18 residues. The germline V gene has CDR1 MGHRA and CDR2 YSYEKL. V was pared by 1 base and J by 1 base, with 19 bases between. CDR3 amino acids: CASSQAAPGLRGQETQYF. The CDR3 nucleotides are TGCGCCAGCAGCCAAGCCGCCCCGGGCTTGAGGGGCCAAGAGACCCAGTACTTC.